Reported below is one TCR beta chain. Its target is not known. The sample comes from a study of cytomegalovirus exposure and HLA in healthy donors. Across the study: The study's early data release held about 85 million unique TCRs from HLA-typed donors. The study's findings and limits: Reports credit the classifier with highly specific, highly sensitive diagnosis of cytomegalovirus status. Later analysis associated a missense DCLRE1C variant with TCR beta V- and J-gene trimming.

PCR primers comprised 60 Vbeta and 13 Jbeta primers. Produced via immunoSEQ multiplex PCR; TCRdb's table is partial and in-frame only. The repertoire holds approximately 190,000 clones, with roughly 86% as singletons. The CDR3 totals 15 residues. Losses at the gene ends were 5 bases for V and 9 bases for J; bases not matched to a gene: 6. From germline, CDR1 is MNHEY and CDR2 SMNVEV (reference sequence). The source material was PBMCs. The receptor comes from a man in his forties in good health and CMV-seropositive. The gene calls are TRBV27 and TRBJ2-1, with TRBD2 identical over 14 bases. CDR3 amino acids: CASSTGTSGSTEQFF. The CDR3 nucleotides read TGTGCCAGCAGTACCGGGACTAGCGGGAGTACTGAGCAGTTCTTC.